This T cell receptor beta chain derives from a study of tumor-infiltrating lymphocytes in localized non-small cell lung cancer. With 4 bases clipped from V and 2 bases from J, the junction kept 4 bases outside the gene matches. Germline V gives CDR1 LGHNA, CDR2 YSLEER. This CDR3 region has 14 residues. The assay was immunoSEQ multiplex PCR, and TCRdb's table has in-frame clones only and misses some. The repertoire consists of roughly 7,000 clones, with about 70% occurring once and the leading ten covering approximately 6.5%. The sample comprised uninvolved lung tissue not adjacent to the tumor. The chain uses TRBV4-3 and TRBJ1-1; 7 bases fit TRBD1. This sequence originates from a human donor with non-small cell lung cancer. This chain's CDR3 is CASSPGTVNTEAFF. CDR3 DNA: TGCGCCAGCAGCCCGGGGACAGTTAACACTGAAGCTTTCTTT.